The TCR beta chain described here comes from a study of shared clonotypes between healthy human individuals. Study-level findings and limits: Relative to clonotypes present in all four donors, those not shared had lower generation probabilities.

The data were produced by immunoSEQ multiplex PCR, yet TCRdb's version contains in-frame clones alone and is incomplete. In the table there are some 2,500,000 clones, roughly 93% of which are singletons. CDR1 and CDR2 from the germline V gene are KGHSH and LQKENI. Between the trimmed V and J ends, which lost 0 bases and 4 bases, there was a span of 13 bases. The CDR3 has 15 residues. This clone was seen just once. Antigen: not known. This clonotype was sampled from a young man in good health. Some clones in this sample may be carry-over from other donors' samples. Sequences were obtained from naive CD4+ T cells from PBMCs. Subset specified: CD45RA+ positively selected. The chain has TRBV18 and TRBJ2-7; unclear D gene. The DNA for the CDR3 is TGTGCCAGCTCACCACCGTCTCAGGCCCGTTACGAGCAGTACTTC. It is translated as CASSPPSQARYEQYF. The entire variable domain, with the rest obtained from reference TRBV18 and TRBJ2-7, is as follows: NAGVMQNPRHLVRRRGQEARLRCSPMKGHSHVYWYRQLPEEGLKFMVYLQKENIIDESGMPKERFSAEFPKEGPSILRIQQVVRGDSAAYFCASSPPSQARYEQYFGPGTRLTVT.